This T cell receptor (beta chain) was documented in a study of T cell clonality in common variable immunodeficiency. Sequenced by immunoSEQ multiplex PCR; TCRdb stores in-frame clones only, minus some. This repertoire holds 15,000 to 25,000 clones, and none appear only once. This clone appeared a few times. What it binds is unknown. Patients had low serum IgG, IgA and/or IgM and specific antibody deficiency. Of CVID subjects, roughly 15 were female and approximately 31 male, mean age approximately 40. General study points: Links between repertoire features and CVID complications were heterogeneity-limited. CVID subjects shared fewer TCRbeta clones than healthy controls did. In common variable immunodeficiency, TCR beta chains reportedly carried fewer deletions and N-nucleotide insertions.

The sequence came from a human donor with common variable immunodeficiency. Sequencing was carried out using peripheral blood mononuclear cells.

The CDR3 protein is CSAREGGGYTF. The CDR3 bases that were read are TGCAGTGCTAGAGAAGGTGGTGGC. The rearrangement uses TRBV20-1 and TRBJ1-2, with D hard to call. Read coverage stops 3 residues before the CDR3 terminus; the germline J gene supplies the remainder. The germline V gene encodes CDR1 DFQATT and CDR2 SNEGSKA (reference sequence). CDR3 size: 11 residues. V was clipped by 0 bases and J by 7 bases, with 6 bases between them.